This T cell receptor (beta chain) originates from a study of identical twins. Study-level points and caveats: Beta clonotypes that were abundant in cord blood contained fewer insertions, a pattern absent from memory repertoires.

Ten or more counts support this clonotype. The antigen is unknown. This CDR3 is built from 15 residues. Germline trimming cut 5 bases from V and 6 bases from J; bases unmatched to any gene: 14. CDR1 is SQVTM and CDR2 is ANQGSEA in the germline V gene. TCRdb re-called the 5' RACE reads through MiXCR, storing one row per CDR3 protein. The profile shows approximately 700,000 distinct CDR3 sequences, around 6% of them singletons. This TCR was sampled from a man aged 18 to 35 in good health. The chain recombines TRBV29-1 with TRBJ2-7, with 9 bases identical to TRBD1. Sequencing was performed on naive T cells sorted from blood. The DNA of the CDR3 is TGCAGCGTTCTAAAAGTTGGGACAGGGTTTCGCGAGCAGTACTTC. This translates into CSVLKVGTGFREQYF.